This paragraph reports one T cell receptor beta chain. The CDR3 is 15 amino acids. Germline CDR1 reads SEHNR; CDR2 reads FQNEAQ (reference sequence). V lost 0 bases to trimming and J lost 5 bases; unmatched junction nucleotides: 3. This entry comes from a study of blood T cell repertoires in COVID-19. Using immunoSEQ multiplex PCR, the repertoire was profiled, and TCRdb retains in-frame clones only, with some absent. This table holds around 230,000 clones, around 85% found once. The chain is built from TRBV7-9 and TRBJ2-2, with 7 nucleotides matching TRBD2. The source of this sequence is a woman of 80 years or more with acute or convalescent COVID-19. The source material was peripheral blood. CDR3 loop: CASSLAGGRTGELFF. Here the CDR3 DNA reads TGTGCCAGCAGCTTAGCGGGAGGGCGGACCGGGGAGCTGTTTTTT.